Each of the 12 T cell receptor beta chains below was sequenced from the same sample in a study of cytomegalovirus exposure and HLA in healthy donors. It was with 60 Vbeta and 13 Jbeta primers that the PCR ran. Assay used: immunoSEQ multiplex PCR; TCRdb lists only in-frame clones, some missing. The table records some 65,000 clones, approximately 78% of them present only once. Sequencing was done on a sample of PBMCs. The source of these receptors is a girl aged 10-17 years in good health and CMV-seropositive.

The chain joins TRBV6-4 to TRBJ2-2; D is perhaps TRBD2 (5 bases). CDR1 and CDR2 from the germline V gene are MRHNA and SNTAGT. The CDR3 spans 13 residues. V dropped 5 bases and J dropped 3 bases, with 7 bases sitting between them. CDR3 DNA: TGTGCCAGCAGTTCCGGGGACACCGGGGAGCTGTTTTTT. This codes for CASSSGDTGELFF.

The CDR3 DNA reads as TGTGCCACCAGGGACACCAACTATGGCTACACCTTC. It is translated as CATRDTNYGYTF. The gene calls are TRBV2 and TRBJ1-2, with D perhaps TRBD1 (6 bases). V was cut by 10 bases and J by 2 bases, with 11 bases left in between. This CDR3 has 12 amino acids. Germline CDR1 is SNHLY and CDR2 is FYNNEI. The full variable domain, its missing parts supplied by reference TRBV2 and TRBJ1-2, is EPEVTQTPSHQVTQMGQEVILRCVPISNHLYFYWYRQILGQKVEFLVSFYNNEISEKSEIFDDQFSVERPDGSNFTLKIRSTKLEDSAMYFCATRDTNYGYTFGSGTRLTVV.

This sequence joins TRBV10-3 and TRBJ2-7; TRBD2 matches 7 bases. The CDR3 is made up of 14 amino acids. V shed 7 bases, J shed 5 bases, and the junction held 11 bases outside the gene matches. Germline CDR1 and CDR2: ENHRY and SYGVKD. The CDR3 DNA reads TGTGCCATCAACTTGGGGGAACTAGCGAACGAGCAGTACTTC. It encodes CAINLGELANEQYF.

The genes are TRBV28 and TRBJ2-2, with 8 nucleotides matching TRBD1. The CDR3 is made up of 15 amino acids. Germline V gene lookup returns CDR1 MDHEN and CDR2 SYDVKM. The V gene end was trimmed by 4 bases and the J gene end by 3 bases; junction bases not matched to a gene: 4. The CDR3 DNA reads as TGTGCCAGCAGTTGGGGACAGGCGTACACCGGGGAGCTGTTTTTT. Translation: CASSWGQAYTGELFF.

The V gene is TRBV10-3, the J gene TRBJ2-7; 10 nucleotides agree with TRBD1. The CDR3 is made up of 16 amino acids. Germline loops: CDR1 ENHRY, CDR2 SYGVKD. V was clipped by 10 bases and J by 6 bases; unmatched bases: 18. The CDR3 DNA sequence: TGTGCCAGAACCCTCCGACCGGGACAGGGGACGGGCGAGCAGTACTTC. Its protein product is CARTLRPGQGTGEQYF.

This clone appeared a single time. The chain combines TRBV7-6 with TRBJ2-7; TRBD1 matches at 9 bases. The CDR3 covers 14 residues. V lost 0 bases and J lost 3; bases outside the gene matches: 0. CDR1 is SGHVS and CDR2 is FNYEAQ in the germline V gene. The DNA of the CDR3 is TGTGCCAGCAGCTTAGCGGGACAGGGCTACGAGCAGTACTTC. It encodes CASSLAGQGYEQYF.

The chain joins TRBV6-1 to TRBJ2-1, with TRBD2 identical over 11 bases. V was pared by 7 bases and J by 9 bases, with 11 bases of the junction left unmatched. Germline V lookup: CDR1 MNHNS, CDR2 SASEGT. The CDR3 covers 15 residues. CDR3 sequence (DNA): TGTGCCAGCACACTTCTAGCGGGGGGAGGAAGTGAGCAGTTCTTC. This encodes CASTLLAGGGSEQFF.

This chain links TRBV27 with TRBJ2-7, with TRBD2 as a possible D gene (6 bases). The CDR3 is 15 residues long. The V and J ends lost 0 bases and 4 bases respectively, with 13 bases between them. Germline assignment: CDR1 MNHEY and CDR2 SMNVEV (reference sequence). Written as DNA, the CDR3 is TGTGCCAGCAGTTTATCGTCCGGGAGCAGGTACGAGCAGTACTTC. As protein: CASSLSSGSRYEQYF.

The chain links TRBV7-9 to TRBJ2-6, with TRBD1 as a possible D gene (5 bases). The CDR3 is 16 amino acids. The V end was cut by 9 bases, the J end by 0 bases, with 15 bases between. Germline CDR1 is SEHNR and CDR2 is FQNEAQ (reference sequence). In DNA form, the CDR3 reads TGTGCCAGTTCCACAGGCGGAAACTCTGGGGCCAACGTCCTGACTTTC. It translates to CASSTGGNSGANVLTF.

The V gene is TRBV12-5, the J gene TRBJ2-3, with TRBD2 matching 12 bases. CDR1 and CDR2 (germline): LGHNT, FRNRAP. This CDR3 is built from 20 residues. Losses at the gene ends were 5 bases for V and 1 base for J; bases not matched to a gene: 16. CDR3 DNA sequence: TGTGCTAGTGGTCCAGGGACTAGCGGGTTGGGAGGAGGTGGCACAGATACGCAGTATTTT. This translates into CASGPGTSGLGGGGTDTQYF. Together with reference TRBV12-5 and TRBJ2-3, the CDR3 gives the full variable domain: DARVTQTPRHKVTEMGQEVTMRCQPILGHNTVFWYRQTMMQGLELLAYFRNRAPLDDSGMPKDRFSAEMPDATLATLKIQPSEPRDSAVYFCASGPGTSGLGGGGTDTQYFGPGTRLTVL.

This rearrangement joins TRBV7-2 to TRBJ2-3; weak D call: TRBD2 (6 bases). The CDR3 loop spans 16 amino acids. Trimming stripped 6 bases from V and 2 bases from J, with 18 bases between. The germline CDR1 and CDR2 sequences are SGHTA and FQGNSA. The CDR3: CASSLVGGGTTDTQYF. In nucleotides, the CDR3 is TGTGCCAGCAGTCTCGTCGGGGGAGGCACCACAGATACGCAGTATTTT.

The rearrangement uses TRBV6-1 and TRBJ2-7, with 9 bases that match TRBD2. The CDR3 has 18 residues. The V gene end was trimmed by 2 bases and the J gene end by 2 bases; junction bases not matched to a gene: 13. Germline V CDR1 and CDR2: MNHNS, SASEGT. The CDR3 coding sequence is TGTGCCAGCAGTGAAAGGGGTCGGGCTAGCGGGGTTACCTACGAGCAGTACTTC. Protein: CASSERGRASGVTYEQYF.